The next 24 T cell receptor beta chains were all read from a single sample in a study of T cell responses to AZD1222 COVID-19 vaccine. The assay was immunoSEQ multiplex PCR, and TCRdb's table has in-frame clones only and misses some. The sample holds around 83,000 clones, about nine tenths seen once. The sequencing here drew on peripheral blood, taken 28 days after the second AZD1222 dose. Every receptor here comes from an adult who received the AZD1222 COVID-19 vaccine.

The chain carries TRBV27 and TRBJ2-7, with TRBD1 matching over 10 bases. The CDR3 covers 14 residues. Germline values: CDR1 MNHEY, CDR2 SMNVEV (reference sequence). The V gene end was trimmed by 5 bases and the J gene end by 4 bases; junction bases not matched to a gene: 5. The CDR3 nucleotides read TGTGCCAGCAGTGTCGACAGGGGGCAGTACGAGCAGTACTTC. It yields the protein CASSVDRGQYEQYF.

The CDR3 region has the DNA TGTGCCAGCAGCCGGGACAGCTCTGGAAACACCATATATTTT. This translates into CASSRDSSGNTIYF. The rearrangement links TRBV6-6 to TRBJ1-3; 7 nucleotides line up with TRBD1. The CDR3 totals 14 residues. Germline V gene data show CDR1 as MNHNY and CDR2 as SVGAGI (reference sequence). Germline trimming cut 6 bases from V and 0 bases from J; bases unmatched to any gene: 2.

The chain links TRBV24-1 to TRBJ2-7, with 10 bases that match TRBD2. This CDR3 has 16 residues. Germline assignment: CDR1 KGHDR and CDR2 SFDVKD. With V trimmed by 1 base and J by 3 bases, 5 bases remained unmatched. Here the CDR3 reads CATSDFGSGGFYEQYF. CDR3 DNA sequence: TGTGCCACCAGTGATTTCGGTAGCGGGGGGTTCTACGAGCAGTACTTC.

The chain is built from TRBV3-1 (or the pseudogene TRBV3-2) and TRBJ2-2, with 7 bases that match TRBD1. CDR1 LGHDT and CDR2 YNNKEL come from the germline V gene (reference sequence). J lost 7 bases, V lost 3 bases, and 5 bases had no gene match. The CDR3 totals 14 residues. As DNA, the CDR3 is TGTGCCAGCAGCCATGGACAGGTCGGCGGGGAGCTGTTTTTT. Encoded protein: CASSHGQVGGELFF.

This chain joins TRBV21-1 and TRBJ1-2; the table's TRBD1 call for D was not verified on the DNA. TRBV21-1 is flagged as a pseudogene. The CDR3 has 17 amino acids. The CDR3 DNA reads TGTGCCAGCAGCAAAGACAGGGACCAAGGTGTAGACTATGGCTACACCTTC. This encodes CASSKDRDQGVDYGYTF.

The chain uses TRBV28 and TRBJ1-1; TRBD1 matches at 7 bases. This CDR3 is 11 amino acids long. After removal of 8 bases from V and 11 bases from J, the junction contained 8 bases not matched to a gene. The V gene's germline CDR1 is MDHEN and CDR2 SYDVKM. The CDR3 spells CASGTDRRAFF. For the CDR3, the DNA is TGTGCCAGCGGCACGGACAGGCGGGCTTTCTTT.

The V call is TRBV7-8, the J call TRBJ2-4, with D unresolved. This CDR3 contains 17 residues. The germline CDR1 and CDR2 sequences are SGHVS and FQNEAQ. V lost 1 base to trimming and J lost 0 bases, with 13 bases between them. In DNA form, the CDR3 reads TGTGCCAGCAGCTTAGAGGCACCCCTAGGAGCCAAAAACATTCAGTACTTC. It is translated as CASSLEAPLGAKNIQYF.

V is TRBV3-1 (or the pseudogene TRBV3-2) and J is TRBJ2-2, with 8 bases lining up with TRBD2. V lost 1 base and J lost 3; bases outside the gene matches: 7. CDR1 and CDR2 (germline): LGHDT, YNNKEL (reference sequence). The CDR3 spans 17 residues. The CDR3 reads CASSQAHRGGYTGELFF. In nucleotides, the CDR3 is TGTGCCAGCAGCCAAGCTCACCGCGGGGGGTACACCGGGGAGCTGTTTTTT.

The chain recombines TRBV18 with TRBJ1-2, with unresolved D. The V and J ends lost 2 bases and 3 bases respectively, with 1 base between them. Germline CDR1 is KGHSH and CDR2 is LQKENI. The CDR3 extends over 11 amino acids. The CDR3 loop is CASSPDYGYTF. CDR3 nucleotides: TGTGCCAGCTCACCAGACTATGGCTACACCTTC.

The rearrangement joins TRBV6-5 to TRBJ2-7, with 9 bases aligning to TRBD2. With 4 bases clipped from V and 6 bases from J, the junction kept 10 bases outside the gene matches. CDR3 length equals 15 residues. Germline CDR1 MNHEY, CDR2 SVGAGI. The CDR3 region has the DNA TGTGCCAGCAGTTCCCCAGCGGGGGGCGGCTCCGAGCAGTACTTC. Its protein product is CASSSPAGGGSEQYF.

The chain combines TRBV5-8 with TRBJ1-2; possibly TRBD1 for D (5 bases). The CDR3 has 12 amino acids. Germline lookup yields CDR1 SGHTS and CDR2 YDEGEE. The V and J ends lost 4 bases and 2 bases respectively, with 6 bases between them. CDR3: CASSQGNYGYTF. The CDR3 DNA is TGTGCCAGCAGCCAGGGAAACTATGGCTACACCTTC. The full variable domain, rest sourced from reference TRBV5-8 and TRBJ1-2, is EAGVTQSPTHLIKTRGQQATLRCSPISGHTSVYWYQQALGLGLQFLLWYDEGEERNRGNFPPRFSGRQFPNYSSELNVNALELEDSALYLCASSQGNYGYTFGSGTRLTVV.

V is TRBV28 and J is TRBJ2-7, with TRBD2 matching 7 bases. The CDR3 has 17 residues. V was clipped by 4 bases and J by 4 bases; unmatched bases: 16. CDR1 MDHEN and CDR2 SYDVKM come from the germline V gene. CDR3 residues: CASSSLREGWNGYEQYF. The CDR3 nucleotides are TGTGCCAGCAGTTCCCTAAGGGAGGGTTGGAATGGGTACGAGCAGTACTTC. The full variable domain, its missing parts supplied by reference TRBV28 and TRBJ2-7, is DVKVTQSSRYLVKRTGEKVFLECVQDMDHENMFWYRQDPGLGLRLIYFSYDVKMKEKGDIPEGYSVSREKKERFSLILESASTNQTSMYLCASSSLREGWNGYEQYFGPGTRLTVT.

The chain is built from TRBV24-1 and TRBJ1-1; 8 nucleotides align to TRBD1. The CDR3 length is 15 residues. The V gene's germline CDR1 is KGHDR and CDR2 SFDVKD. The trim removed 3 bases at V and 3 bases at J, leaving 5 bases unmatched. DNA for the CDR3: TGTGCCACCAGTGATCCCTCGACAGGGGACACTGAAGCTTTCTTT. It codes for CATSDPSTGDTEAFF.

V gene TRBV10-3 combines with J gene TRBJ1-1; possibly TRBD1 for D (5 bases). V lost 10 bases and J lost 0, with 12 bases in between. Germline V lookup: CDR1 ENHRY, CDR2 SYGVKD. CDR3 size: 13 residues. CDR3 coding DNA: TGTGCCACTTCACAGGAAATGAACACTGAAGCTTTCTTT. Translating it yields CATSQEMNTEAFF.

In DNA form, the CDR3 reads TGTGCCAGCAGTATCCTACGGGGGACAGGGAAGGGAGATACGCAGTATTTT. Amino acid sequence: CASSILRGTGKGDTQYF. The chain recombines TRBV6-2 or TRBV6-3 with TRBJ2-3; 9 bases match TRBD1. The ends lost 5 bases at V and 5 bases at J; junction bases unmatched: 14. The CDR3 is 17 residues long. Germline V gene sequence: CDR1 MNHEY, CDR2 SVGEGT.

This clone has only one observation. V gene TRBV6-5 combines with J gene TRBJ1-3; D remains ambiguous. The CDR3 consists of 15 residues. V dropped 6 bases and J dropped 4 bases, with 16 bases sitting between them. Per germline, CDR1 MNHEY and CDR2 SVGAGI. Here the CDR3 reads CASRAGVNAGNTIYF. Here the CDR3 DNA reads TGTGCCAGCAGAGCAGGAGTTAACGCCGGAAACACCATATATTTT.

The chain employs TRBV28 and TRBJ2-1; possibly TRBD2 for D (6 bases). This CDR3 comprises 15 residues. Looked up from germline, CDR1 is MDHEN and CDR2 is SYDVKM. Trimming stripped 5 bases from V and 4 bases from J, with 15 bases between. The CDR3 DNA follows: TGTGCCAGCAGTCCTCCCGGGACTCTATACAATGAGCAGTTCTTC. This encodes CASSPPGTLYNEQFF. The entire variable domain, with the rest obtained from reference TRBV28 and TRBJ2-1, is as follows: DVKVTQSSRYLVKRTGEKVFLECVQDMDHENMFWYRQDPGLGLRLIYFSYDVKMKEKGDIPEGYSVSREKKERFSLILESASTNQTSMYLCASSPPGTLYNEQFFGPGTRLTVL.

This chain joins TRBV5-1 and TRBJ1-5; TRBD1 might be the D (5 bases). Deletions cut 2 bases from V and 0 bases from J, with 15 bases between. The CDR3 loop spans 17 amino acids. Germline V gene data show CDR1 as SGHRS and CDR2 as YFSETQ. The chain's CDR3 is CASSLGQGDYSNQPQHF. The CDR3 nucleotides read TGCGCCAGCAGCTTAGGGCAGGGCGACTATAGCAATCAGCCCCAGCATTTT.

This clone appeared once. This chain connects TRBV28 to TRBJ2-5; D perhaps matches TRBD2 (6 bases). Deletions cut 6 bases from V and 5 bases from J, with 13 bases between. Germline lookup yields CDR1 MDHEN and CDR2 SYDVKM. The length of the CDR3 is 13 residues. The CDR3 DNA reads TGTGCCAGCAGCCCCGGGGGAACGGAGACCCAGTACTTC. This translates into CASSPGGTETQYF.

The chain joins TRBV4-3 to TRBJ2-3; 10 nucleotides align to TRBD1. V shed 4 bases and J 4 bases; nucleotides not matched to a gene: 5. The CDR3 covers 15 residues. The germline V gene has CDR1 LGHNA and CDR2 YSLEER. Written as DNA, the CDR3 is TGCGCCAGCAGCCCGGACAGGGGGATGCCAGATACGCAGTATTTT. Encoded protein: CASSPDRGMPDTQYF.

This sequence joins TRBV7-3 and TRBJ1-2; D not resolved. V shed 2 bases and J shed 6 bases, with 10 bases lying between them. Germline CDR1 SGHTA, CDR2 FQGTGA. The CDR3 covers 13 residues. The CDR3 DNA is TGTGCCAGCAGCTTAGGTCGGGAGAATGGCTACACCTTC. Protein: CASSLGRENGYTF.

The chain joins TRBV3-1 (or the pseudogene TRBV3-2) to TRBJ2-3, with D tentatively TRBD1 or TRBD2 (5 bases each). The germline gives CDR1 LGHDT, CDR2 YNNKEL (reference sequence). CDR3 length equals 13 residues. The V end lost 6 bases, the J end lost 0 bases, and 7 bases lay between the germline ends. The CDR3 spells CASRRDSTDTQYF. The CDR3 DNA reads as TGTGCCAGCAGGAGGGACAGCACAGATACGCAGTATTTT.

This clone was observed once. The chain recombines TRBV19 with TRBJ1-3; possible D gene TRBD1, 6 bases. Germline assignment: CDR1 LNHDA and CDR2 SQIVND (reference sequence). This CDR3 region has 15 residues. The V and J ends lost 7 bases and 2 bases respectively, with 15 bases between them. CDR3 sequence: CASTENRDTGNTIYF. DNA of the CDR3: TGTGCCAGTACCGAAAACCGGGACACTGGAAACACCATATATTTT.

V usage is TRBV7-3 and J usage is TRBJ2-3, with 8 bases matching TRBD2. CDR1 and CDR2 (germline): SGHTA, FQGTGA. The CDR3 loop spans 16 amino acids. V trimming: 3 bases; J trimming: 3 bases; junction bases outside the gene matches: 8. The CDR3 loop is CASSFSGGARTDTQYF. DNA for the CDR3: TGTGCCAGCAGCTTTTCCGGGGGGGCTCGGACAGATACGCAGTATTTT.